These T cell receptor beta chains were read from a single sample in a study of Ad26.COV2.S vaccination and SARS-CoV-2 variants. Method: immunoSEQ multiplex PCR; TCRdb's copy keeps in-frame clones and lacks some. The sample includes around 310,000 clones, around 90% of them seen just once. The input for sequencing was peripheral blood, taken in a trial of Ad26.COV2.S vaccine versus placebo. These receptors were obtained from a person between 18 and 65 years old who received the Ad26.COV2.S COVID-19 vaccine or a placebo. CDR3s include the opening cysteine and the closing phenylalanine or tryptophan. Where a row states a size, it is once, few, many or the class of an expanded clone; other rows omit it.

clone size	J gene	V gene	CDR3 protein
NA	TRBJ2-2	TRBV19	CASSLGTSMQELFF
NA	TRBJ1-6	TRBV6-2/TRBV6-3	CASSFYGSPLHF
NA	TRBJ2-1	TRBV4-1	CASSLLGGGHEQFF
NA	TRBJ1-5	TRBV4-3	CASSSGTWQPQHF
few	TRBJ1-1	TRBV6-2/TRBV6-3	CASSSWISTGGNTEAFF
NA	TRBJ2-6	TRBV4-3	CASSLTGGSGANVLTF
NA	TRBJ1-1	TRBV11-2	CASSLLGPLGSQAFF
NA	TRBJ1-2	TRBV11-3	CASSYPGVGGYTF
NA	TRBJ2-1	TRBV13	CASSLRPGQGLDNEQFF
NA	TRBJ1-2	TRBV9	CASSRIAGTQVNYGYTF
NA	TRBJ2-3	TRBV24-1	CATSDGHTQYF
NA	TRBJ2-2	TRBV6-5	CASSYSDRVVTGELFF
NA	TRBJ2-3	TRBV7-6	CASKGEADTQYF
NA	TRBJ1-3	TRBV10-3	CAISESSGASGNTIYF
NA	TRBJ2-1	TRBV27	CASSPLQGLTYNEQFF
NA	TRBJ2-7	TRBV11-2	CASGIRFNEQYF
NA	TRBJ2-5	TRBV29-1	CSVVTSGSTETQYF
few	TRBJ2-2	TRBV27	CASVEASGELFF
NA	TRBJ2-1	TRBV7-9	CASSRPGLMDNEQFF
NA	TRBJ2-5	TRBV5-1	CASGLRWGETQYF
NA	TRBJ1-5	TRBV27	CASSLGTGNQPQHF
NA	TRBJ1-5	TRBV7-8	CASSLEAYGQPQHF
few	TRBJ2-7	TRBV7-2	CASSLGQPPNEQYF
NA	TRBJ1-2	TRBV7-2	CASSLGIGTATNGYTF
NA	TRBJ1-2	TRBV9	CASSLDWGANYGYTF
few	TRBJ1-4	TRBV6-1	CASSESGVVVKLFF
NA	TRBJ2-3	TRBV28	CASSLKQDEFYTDTQYF